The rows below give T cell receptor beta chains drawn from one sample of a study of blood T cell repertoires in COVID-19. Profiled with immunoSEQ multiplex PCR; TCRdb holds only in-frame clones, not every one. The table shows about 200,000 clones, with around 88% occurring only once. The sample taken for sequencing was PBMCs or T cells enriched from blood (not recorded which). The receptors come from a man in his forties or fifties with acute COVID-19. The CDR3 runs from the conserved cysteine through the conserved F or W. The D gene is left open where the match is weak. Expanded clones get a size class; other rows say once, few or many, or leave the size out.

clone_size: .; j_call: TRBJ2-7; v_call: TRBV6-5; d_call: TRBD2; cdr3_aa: CASSSGGGEYEQYF; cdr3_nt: TGTGCCAGCAGCTCTGGGGGGGGAGAATACGAGCAGTACTTC
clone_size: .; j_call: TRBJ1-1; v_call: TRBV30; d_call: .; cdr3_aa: CAWSKQTYTEAFF; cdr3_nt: TGTGCCTGGAGTAAGCAAACGTACACTGAAGCTTTCTTT
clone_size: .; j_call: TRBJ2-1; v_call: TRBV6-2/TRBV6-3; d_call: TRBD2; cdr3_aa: CASSYSRYFSGRLNEQFF; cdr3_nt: TGTGCCAGCAGTTACTCGAGGTATTTTAGCGGGAGGCTCAATGAGCAGTTCTTC
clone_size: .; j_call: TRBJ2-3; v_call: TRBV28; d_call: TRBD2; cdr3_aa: CASSISGRSADTQYF; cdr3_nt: TGTGCCAGCAGTATTAGCGGGAGGAGCGCAGATACGCAGTATTTT
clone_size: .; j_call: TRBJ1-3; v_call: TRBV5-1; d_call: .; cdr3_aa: CASSLDRVNTIYF; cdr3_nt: TGCGCCAGCAGCTTGGACAGAGTAAACACCATATATTTT
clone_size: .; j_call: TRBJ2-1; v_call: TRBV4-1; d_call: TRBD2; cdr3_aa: CASSQFTGTNYNEQFF; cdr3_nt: TGCGCCAGCAGCCAATTCACCGGGACTAATTACAATGAGCAGTTCTTC
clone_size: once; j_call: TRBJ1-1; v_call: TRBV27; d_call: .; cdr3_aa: CASNSWNTEAFF; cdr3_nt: TGTGCCAGCAATAGCTGGAACACTGAAGCTTTCTTT
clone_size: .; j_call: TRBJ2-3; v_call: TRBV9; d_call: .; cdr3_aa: CASSERPSQGDTQYF; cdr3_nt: TGTGCCAGCAGCGAGAGGCCCTCGCAGGGAGATACGCAGTATTTT
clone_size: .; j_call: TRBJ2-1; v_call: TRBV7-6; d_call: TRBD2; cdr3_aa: CASSLSHRGLAGGNEQFF; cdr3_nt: TGTGCCAGCAGCCTATCTCACCGTGGACTAGCGGGAGGCAATGAGCAGTTCTTC
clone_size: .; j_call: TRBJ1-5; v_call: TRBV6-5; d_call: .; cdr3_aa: CASSYQGGDQPQHF; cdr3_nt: TGTGCCAGCAGTTATCAAGGGGGAGATCAGCCCCAGCATTTT
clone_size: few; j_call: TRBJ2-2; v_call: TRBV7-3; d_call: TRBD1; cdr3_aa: CASSFRGQGGELFF; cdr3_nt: TGTGCCAGCAGCTTTAGAGGACAGGGCGGGGAGCTGTTTTTT
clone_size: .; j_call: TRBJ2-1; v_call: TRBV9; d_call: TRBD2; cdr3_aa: CASSKGLAAYNEQFF; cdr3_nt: TGTGCCAGCAGCAAGGGACTAGCGGCCTACAATGAGCAGTTCTTC
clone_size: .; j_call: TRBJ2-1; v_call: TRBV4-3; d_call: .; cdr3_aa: CASSQRGRGGEQFF; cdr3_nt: TGCGCCAGCAGCCAAAGAGGGAGAGGTGGTGAGCAGTTCTTC
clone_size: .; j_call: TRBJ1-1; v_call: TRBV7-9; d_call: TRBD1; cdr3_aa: CASSRDRGSQTEAFF; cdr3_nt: TGTGCCAGCAGCCGGGACAGGGGGTCGCAAACTGAAGCTTTCTTT
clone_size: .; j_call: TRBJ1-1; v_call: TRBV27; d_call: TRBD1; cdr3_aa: CASSPRDRGTMNTEAFF; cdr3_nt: TGTGCCAGCAGTCCACGCGACAGGGGGACTATGAACACTGAAGCTTTCTTT
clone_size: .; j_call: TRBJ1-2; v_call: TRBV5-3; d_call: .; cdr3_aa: CARSLGRDRDYEAYGYTF; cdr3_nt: TGTGCCAGAAGCTTAGGGCGGGACCGTGACTACGAGGCCTATGGCTACACCTTC
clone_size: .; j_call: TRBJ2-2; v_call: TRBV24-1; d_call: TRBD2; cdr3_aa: CATSDQGTSGSKVGELFF; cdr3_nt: TGTGCCACCAGTGACCAAGGGACTAGCGGGAGTAAGGTCGGGGAGCTGTTTTTT
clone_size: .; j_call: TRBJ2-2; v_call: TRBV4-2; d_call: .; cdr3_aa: CASSQDIAGITGELFF; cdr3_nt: TGTGCCAGCAGCCAAGATATAGCAGGGATCACCGGGGAGCTGTTTTTT
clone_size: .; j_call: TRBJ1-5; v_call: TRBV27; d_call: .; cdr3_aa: CASSGRMGLQPQHF; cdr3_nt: TGTGCCAGCAGTGGCCGTATGGGGCTCCAGCCCCAGCATTTT
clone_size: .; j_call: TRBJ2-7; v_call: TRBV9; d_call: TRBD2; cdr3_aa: CASSVFSGSSSEQYF; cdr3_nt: TGTGCCAGCAGCGTCTTTAGCGGGAGTTCCTCCGAGCAGTACTTC
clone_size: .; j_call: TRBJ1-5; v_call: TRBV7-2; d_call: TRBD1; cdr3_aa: CASSLAQGEWQPQHF; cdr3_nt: TGTGCCAGCAGCTTAGCTCAGGGGGAGTGGCAGCCCCAGCATTTT
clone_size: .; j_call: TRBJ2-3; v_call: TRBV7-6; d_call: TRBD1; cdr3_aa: CASSSRTGISDTQYF; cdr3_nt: TGTGCCAGCAGCTCACGGACAGGGATATCAGATACGCAGTATTTT
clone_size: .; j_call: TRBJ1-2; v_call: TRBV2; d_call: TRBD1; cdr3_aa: CASRIGTGKSYGYTF; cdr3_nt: TGTGCCAGCAGGATCGGGACAGGGAAAAGCTATGGCTACACCTTC
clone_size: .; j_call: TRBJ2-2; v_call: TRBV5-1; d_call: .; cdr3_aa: CASSLGLARDYTGELFF; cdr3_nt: TGCGCCAGCAGCTTGGGGCTAGCGAGAGATTACACCGGGGAGCTGTTTTTT
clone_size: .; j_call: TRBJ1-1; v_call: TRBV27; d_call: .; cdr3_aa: CASSLQGMNTEAFF; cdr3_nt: TGTGCCAGCAGTTTACAGGGGATGAACACTGAAGCTTTCTTT
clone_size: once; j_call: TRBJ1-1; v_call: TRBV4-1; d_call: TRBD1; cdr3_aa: CASSLPRDSRFLNTEAFF; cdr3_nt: TGCGCCAGCAGCCTTCCCCGGGACAGCCGCTTTCTGAACACTGAAGCTTTCTTT
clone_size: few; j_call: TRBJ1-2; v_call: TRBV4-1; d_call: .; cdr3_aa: CASSQNPGGYTF; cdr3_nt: TGCGCCAGCAGCCAGAACCCGGGTGGCTACACCTTC
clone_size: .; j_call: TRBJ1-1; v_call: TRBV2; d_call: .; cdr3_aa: CASSEQGSNTEAFF; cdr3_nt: TGTGCCAGCAGTGAGCAGGGGTCGAACACTGAAGCTTTCTTT
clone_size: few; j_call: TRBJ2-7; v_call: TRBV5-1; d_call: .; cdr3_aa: CASGPAGSYEQYF; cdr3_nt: TGCGCCAGCGGCCCGGCGGGCTCCTACGAGCAGTACTTC
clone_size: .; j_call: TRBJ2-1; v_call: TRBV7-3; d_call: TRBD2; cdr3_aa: CASSMWGLAGAGTNEQFF; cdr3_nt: TGTGCCAGCAGCATGTGGGGACTAGCGGGAGCTGGGACCAATGAGCAGTTCTTC
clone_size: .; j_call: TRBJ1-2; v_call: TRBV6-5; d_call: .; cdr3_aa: CASSYSADYGYTF; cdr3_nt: TGTGCCAGCAGTTACTCGGCCGACTATGGCTACACCTTC
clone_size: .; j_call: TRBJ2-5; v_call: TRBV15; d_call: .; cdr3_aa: CATSGTGSEETQYF; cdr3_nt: TGTGCCACCAGCGGGACTGGTTCGGAAGAGACCCAGTACTTC
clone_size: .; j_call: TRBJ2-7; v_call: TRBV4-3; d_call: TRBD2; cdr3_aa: CASSQDGLADTYEQYF; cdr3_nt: TGCGCCAGCAGCCAAGATGGACTAGCGGATACCTACGAGCAGTACTTC